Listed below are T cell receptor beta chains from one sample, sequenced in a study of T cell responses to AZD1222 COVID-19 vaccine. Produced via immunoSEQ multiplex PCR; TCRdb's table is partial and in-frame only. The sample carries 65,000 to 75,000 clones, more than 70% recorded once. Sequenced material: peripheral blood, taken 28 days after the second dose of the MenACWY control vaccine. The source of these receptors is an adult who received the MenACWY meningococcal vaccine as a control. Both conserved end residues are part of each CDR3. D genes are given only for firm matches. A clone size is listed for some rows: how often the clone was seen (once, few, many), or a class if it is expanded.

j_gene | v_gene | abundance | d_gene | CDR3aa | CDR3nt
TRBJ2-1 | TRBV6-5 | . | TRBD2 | CASSYSVSGRDNEQFF | TGTGCCAGCAGTTACTCGGTTAGCGGGAGGGACAATGAGCAGTTCTTC
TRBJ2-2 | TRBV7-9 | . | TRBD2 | CASSSIPSGAGTGELFF | TGTGCCAGCAGCTCTATCCCTAGCGGGGCGGGCACCGGGGAGCTGTTTTTT
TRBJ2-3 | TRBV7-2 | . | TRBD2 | CASRGGVSGRRADTQYF | TGTGCCAGCCGAGGGGGAGTTAGCGGGAGGCGCGCAGATACGCAGTATTTT
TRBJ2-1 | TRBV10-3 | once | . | CAISPERAYNEQFF | TGTGCCATCAGTCCGGAGCGGGCCTACAATGAGCAGTTCTTC
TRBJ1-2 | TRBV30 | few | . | CAWRTRGLNYGYTF | TGTGCCTGGAGAACCCGGGGGCTCAACTATGGCTACACCTTC
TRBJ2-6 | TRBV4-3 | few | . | CASSQRRGSGANVLTF | TGCGCCAGCAGCCAAAGGAGGGGCTCTGGGGCCAACGTCCTGACTTTC
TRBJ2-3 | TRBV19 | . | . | CASGESTDTQYF | TGTGCCAGTGGGGAAAGCACAGATACGCAGTATTTT
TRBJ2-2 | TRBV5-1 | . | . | CASSYSQELAGELFF | TGCGCCAGCAGCTACTCCCAGGAGTTAGCCGGGGAGCTGTTTTTT
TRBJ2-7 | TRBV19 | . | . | CASSYAGTDSYEQYF | TGTGCCAGTAGTTACGCCGGGACCGACTCCTACGAGCAGTACTTC
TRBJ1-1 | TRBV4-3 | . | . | CASSQQNLGGTEAFF | TGCGCCAGCAGCCAACAGAACCTCGGAGGAACTGAAGCTTTCTTT
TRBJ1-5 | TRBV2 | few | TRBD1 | CASSRDSNQPQHF | TGTGCCAGCAGTAGGGACAGTAATCAGCCCCAGCATTTT
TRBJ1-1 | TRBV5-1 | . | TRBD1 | CASSSEGTALEAFF | TGCGCCAGCAGTTCAGAAGGGACAGCTCTTGAAGCTTTCTTT
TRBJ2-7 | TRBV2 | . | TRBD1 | CASSTQGSSYEQYF | TGTGCCAGCAGTACACAGGGGAGCTCCTACGAGCAGTACTTC
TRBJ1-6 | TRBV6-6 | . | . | CASSSPTEVSPLHF | TGTGCCAGCAGTTCCCCTACCGAGGTTTCACCCCTCCACTTT
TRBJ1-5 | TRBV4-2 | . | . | CASSPGPINQPQHF | TGTGCCAGCAGCCCCGGACCCATCAATCAGCCCCAGCATTTT
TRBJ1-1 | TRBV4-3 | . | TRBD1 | CASSRTFRGGDEAFF | TGCGCCAGCAGCCGCACCTTCAGGGGGGGGGATGAAGCTTTCTTT
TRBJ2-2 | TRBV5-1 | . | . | CASSSNAPTGELFF | TGCGCCAGCAGCTCCAATGCGCCCACCGGGGAGCTGTTTTTT
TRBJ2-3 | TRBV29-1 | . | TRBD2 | CSVARTSSSTDTQYF | TGCAGCGTTGCCAGGACTAGTTCAAGCACAGATACGCAGTATTTT
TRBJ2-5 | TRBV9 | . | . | CASSPHLSQETQYF | TGTGCCAGCAGCCCTCATCTGAGCCAAGAGACCCAGTACTTC
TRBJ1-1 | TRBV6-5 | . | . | CASRPPLGANTEAFF | TGTGCCAGCAGACCTCCGCTAGGGGCGAACACTGAAGCTTTCTTT
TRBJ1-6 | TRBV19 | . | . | CASSISAWGSYNSPLHF | TGTGCCAGTAGTATATCGGCATGGGGCTCCTATAATTCACCCCTCCACTTT
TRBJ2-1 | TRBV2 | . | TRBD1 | CASILQGPYNEQFF | TGTGCCAGTATTCTACAGGGGCCCTACAATGAGCAGTTCTTC
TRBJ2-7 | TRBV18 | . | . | CASSSDYEQYF | TGTGCCAGCTCGTCGGATTACGAGCAGTACTTC
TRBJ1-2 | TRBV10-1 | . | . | CASSDGHDYGYTF | TGCGCCAGCAGTGACGGGCATGACTATGGCTACACCTTC
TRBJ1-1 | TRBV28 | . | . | CASSFEGVNTEAFF | TGTGCCAGCAGTTTTGAAGGGGTGAACACTGAAGCTTTCTTT
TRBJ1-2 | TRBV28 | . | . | CASSFMPQYPNYGYTF | TGTGCCAGCAGTTTTATGCCCCAGTACCCTAACTATGGCTACACCTTC
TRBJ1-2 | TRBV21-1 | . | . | CASSRRTGVVYGYTF | TGTGCCAGCAGCAGACGGACAGGGGTCGTCTATGGCTACACCTTC